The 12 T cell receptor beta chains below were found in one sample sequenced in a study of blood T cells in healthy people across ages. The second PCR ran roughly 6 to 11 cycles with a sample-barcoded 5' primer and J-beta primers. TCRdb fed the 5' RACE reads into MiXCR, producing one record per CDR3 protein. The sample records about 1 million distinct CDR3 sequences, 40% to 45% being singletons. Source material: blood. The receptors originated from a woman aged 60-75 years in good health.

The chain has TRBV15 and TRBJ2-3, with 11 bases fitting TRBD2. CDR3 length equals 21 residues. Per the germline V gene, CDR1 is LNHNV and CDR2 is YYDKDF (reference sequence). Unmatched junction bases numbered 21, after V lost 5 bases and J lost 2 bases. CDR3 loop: CATSGLGTPIAGGRYTDTQYF. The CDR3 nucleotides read TGTGCCACCAGCGGACTTGGGACCCCGATAGCGGGGGGGCGATACACAGATACGCAGTATTTT.

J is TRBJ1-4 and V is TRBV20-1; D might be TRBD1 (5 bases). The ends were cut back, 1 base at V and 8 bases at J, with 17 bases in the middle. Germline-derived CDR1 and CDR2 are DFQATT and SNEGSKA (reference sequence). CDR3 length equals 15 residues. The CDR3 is CSARVGDGFGEKLFF. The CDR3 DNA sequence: TGCAGTGCTAGAGTGGGGGACGGTTTTGGGGAAAAACTGTTTTTT.

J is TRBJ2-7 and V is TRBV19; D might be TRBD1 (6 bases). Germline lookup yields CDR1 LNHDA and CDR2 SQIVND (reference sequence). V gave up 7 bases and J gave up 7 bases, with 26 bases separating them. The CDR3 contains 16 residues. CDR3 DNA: TGTGCCAGTATTCCGACGGGACAAGACCCCTACAATGAGCAGTACTTC. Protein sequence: CASIPTGQDPYNEQYF.

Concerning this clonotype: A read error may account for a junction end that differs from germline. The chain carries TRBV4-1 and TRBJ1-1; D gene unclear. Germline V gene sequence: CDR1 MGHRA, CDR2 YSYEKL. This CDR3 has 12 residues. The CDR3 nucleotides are TGCGCCAGCAGCCAAGGGGGAACTGGAGCTTTCTTT. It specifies CASSQGGTGAFF.

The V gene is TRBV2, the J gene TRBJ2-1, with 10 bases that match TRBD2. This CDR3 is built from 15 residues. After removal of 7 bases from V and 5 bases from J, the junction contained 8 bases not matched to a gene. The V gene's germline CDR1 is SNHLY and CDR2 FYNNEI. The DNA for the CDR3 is TGTGCCAGCAACCACGGGACTAGCGATGACAATGAGCAGTTCTTC. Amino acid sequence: CASNHGTSDDNEQFF.

The CDR3 sequence: CASSLVSRGYGNQPQHF. CDR3 DNA: TGTGCCAGCAGCTTAGTCAGTCGGGGTTACGGCAATCAGCCCCAGCATTTT. V is TRBV7-8 and J is TRBJ1-5; D ambiguous. The V end lost 1 base, the J end lost 2 bases, and 15 bases lay between the germline ends. Germline V gene data show CDR1 as SGHVS and CDR2 as FQNEAQ. This CDR3 comprises 17 residues.

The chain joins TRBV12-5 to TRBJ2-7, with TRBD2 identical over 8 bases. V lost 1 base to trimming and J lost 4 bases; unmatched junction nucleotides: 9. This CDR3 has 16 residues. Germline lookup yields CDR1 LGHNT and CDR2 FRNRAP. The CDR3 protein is CASGLGSKRERYEQYF. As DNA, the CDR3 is TGTGCTAGTGGTTTGGGATCCAAGCGGGAGAGATACGAGCAGTACTTC.

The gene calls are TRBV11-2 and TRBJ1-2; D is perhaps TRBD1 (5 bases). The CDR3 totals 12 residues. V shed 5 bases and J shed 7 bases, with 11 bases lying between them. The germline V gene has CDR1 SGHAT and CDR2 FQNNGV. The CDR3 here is CASSQEGFGYTF. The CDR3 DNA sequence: TGTGCCAGCAGCCAGGAGGGGTTTGGCTACACCTTC.

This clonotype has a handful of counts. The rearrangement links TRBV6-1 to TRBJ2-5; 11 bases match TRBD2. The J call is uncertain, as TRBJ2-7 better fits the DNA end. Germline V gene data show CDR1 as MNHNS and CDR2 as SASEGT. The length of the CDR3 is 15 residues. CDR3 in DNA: TGTGCCAGCGCTAGCGGGAGGTGGGGGTCCAGCGAGCAGTACTTC. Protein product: CASASGRWGSSEQYF.

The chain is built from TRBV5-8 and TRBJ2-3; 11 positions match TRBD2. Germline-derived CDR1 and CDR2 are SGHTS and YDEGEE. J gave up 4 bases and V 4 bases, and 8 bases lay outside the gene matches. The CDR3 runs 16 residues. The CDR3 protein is CASSPKLAGASDTQYF. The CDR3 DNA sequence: TGTGCCAGCAGCCCAAAACTAGCGGGAGCGTCAGATACGCAGTATTTT.

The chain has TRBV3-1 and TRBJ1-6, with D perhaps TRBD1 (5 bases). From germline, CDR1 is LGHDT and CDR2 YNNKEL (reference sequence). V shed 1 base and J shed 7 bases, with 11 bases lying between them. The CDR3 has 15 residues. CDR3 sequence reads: CASSQVSTVNSPLHF. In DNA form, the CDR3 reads TGTGCCAGCAGCCAAGTTTCGACAGTCAATTCACCCCTCCACTTT.

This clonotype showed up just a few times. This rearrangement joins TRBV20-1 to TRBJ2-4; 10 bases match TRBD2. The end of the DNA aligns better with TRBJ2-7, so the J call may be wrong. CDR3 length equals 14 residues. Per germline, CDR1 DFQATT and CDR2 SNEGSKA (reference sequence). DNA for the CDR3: TGCAGTGCCGTGCTCCTAGCGGGAGTAAGCGAGCAGTACTTC. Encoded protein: CSAVLLAGVSEQYF.